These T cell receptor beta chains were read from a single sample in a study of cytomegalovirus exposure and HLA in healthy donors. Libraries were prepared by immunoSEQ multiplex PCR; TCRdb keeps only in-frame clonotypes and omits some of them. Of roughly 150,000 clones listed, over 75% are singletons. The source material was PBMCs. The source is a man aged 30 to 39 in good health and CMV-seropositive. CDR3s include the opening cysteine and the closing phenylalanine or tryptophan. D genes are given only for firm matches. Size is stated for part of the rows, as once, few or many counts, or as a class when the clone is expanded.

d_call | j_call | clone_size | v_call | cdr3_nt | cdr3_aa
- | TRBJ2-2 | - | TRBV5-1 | TGCGCCAGCAGCTTGGACGGTCAAACCGGGGAGCTGTTTTTT | CASSLDGQTGELFF
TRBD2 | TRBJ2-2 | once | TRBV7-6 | TGTGCCAGCAGCATTGCGGGGGGTTCCGGGGAGCTGTTTTTT | CASSIAGGSGELFF
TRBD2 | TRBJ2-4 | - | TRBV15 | TGTGCCACCAGCAGCGGGACTAGCGGGGAGGTCAACATTCAGTACTTC | CATSSGTSGEVNIQYF
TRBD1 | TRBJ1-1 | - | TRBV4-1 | TGCGCCAGCAGCCCACCCACCGGGACAGGGTTCCGTTCCCTAGCTGAAGCTTTCTTT | CASSPPTGTGFRSLAEAFF
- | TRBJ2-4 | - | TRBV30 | TGTGCCTGGTCCGGTGGTGGGGGCAGGGAAAACATTCAGTACTTC | CAWSGGGGRENIQYF
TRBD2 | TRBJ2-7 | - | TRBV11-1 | TGTGCCAGCAGCTTAGCGAACGGGAGGAACTACGAGCAGTACTTC | CASSLANGRNYEQYF
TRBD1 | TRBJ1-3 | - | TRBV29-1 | TGCAGCGTCGAGGGGGCCTCGGGAGGAAACACCATATATTTT | CSVEGASGGNTIYF
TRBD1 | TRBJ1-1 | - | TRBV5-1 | TGCGCCAGCAGCTCCCCGGCGACAGGGGGCGCCCCCGGGGTAGGGACTGAAGCTTTCTTT | CASSSPATGGAPGVGTEAFF
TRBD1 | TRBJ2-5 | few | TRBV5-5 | TGTGCCAGCAGCCCCGACAGGGGGCTTAGTAGTGGGGAGACCCAGTACTTC | CASSPDRGLSSGETQYF
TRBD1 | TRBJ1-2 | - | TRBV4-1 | TGCGCCAGCAGCCAAGTGGCAGGGGGCGGCTATGGCTACACCTTC | CASSQVAGGGYGYTF
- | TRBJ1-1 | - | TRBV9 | TGTGCCAGCAGCAAGGGAGGGGGCACTGAAGCTTTCTTT | CASSKGGGTEAFF
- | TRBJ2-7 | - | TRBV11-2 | TGTGCCAGCAGCTTAGCAGGAGAGCAGTACTTC | CASSLAGEQYF
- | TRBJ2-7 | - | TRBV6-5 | TGTGCCAGCAGCCACCGGGCAGGGCCATACGAGCAGTACTTC | CASSHRAGPYEQYF
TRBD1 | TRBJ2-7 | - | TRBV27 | TGTGCCAGCAGTTTCCTCAGGGGGTCCCTTGTCGAGCAGTACTTC | CASSFLRGSLVEQYF
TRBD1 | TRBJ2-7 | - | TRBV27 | TGTGCCAGCAGTAACCCGGGACAGGGGGATGACGAGCAGTACTTC | CASSNPGQGDDEQYF
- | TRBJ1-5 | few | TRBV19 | TGTGCCAGTCAAGACCGATGGAGCCAGCATTTT | CASQDRWSQHF
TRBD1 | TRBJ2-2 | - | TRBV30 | TGTGCCTCCGATACTTCCGGGACAGGGGTCACCGGGGAGCTGTTTTTT | CASDTSGTGVTGELFF
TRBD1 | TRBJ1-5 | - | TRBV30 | TGTGCCTGGAGTGTACTGGACAGGGGATATAGCAATCAGCCCCAGCATTTT | CAWSVLDRGYSNQPQHF
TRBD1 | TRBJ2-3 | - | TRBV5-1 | TGCGCCAGCAGTCTACGCCCGGGACAGGGGAACACAGATACGCAGTATTTT | CASSLRPGQGNTDTQYF
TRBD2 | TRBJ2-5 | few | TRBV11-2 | TGTGCCAGCAGCTCGACCCCGGGACTAGCGGGGGAGACCCAGTACTTC | CASSSTPGLAGETQYF
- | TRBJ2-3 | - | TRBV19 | TGTGCCAGTAAGGAGACCACAGATACGCAGTATTTT | CASKETTDTQYF
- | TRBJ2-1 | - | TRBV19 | TGTGCCAGTAGCATACCGGGAGCCCCTGAGCAGTTCTTC | CASSIPGAPEQFF
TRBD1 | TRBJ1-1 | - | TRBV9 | TGTGCCAGCAGCCAGGGGGGTAGAACTGAAGCTTTCTTT | CASSQGGRTEAFF
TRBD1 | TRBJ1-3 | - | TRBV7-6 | TGTGCCAGCAGCTTAGCGTACGGGGACAGGTCTGGAAACACCATATATTTT | CASSLAYGDRSGNTIYF
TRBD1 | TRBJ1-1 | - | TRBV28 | TGTGCCAGCAGTCGGGGGGGACAGGGTGTTGAAGCTTTCTTT | CASSRGGQGVEAFF
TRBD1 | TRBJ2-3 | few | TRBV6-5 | TGTGCCAGCAGATACCCCTTCGGGACAGGGACAGATACGCAGTATTTT | CASRYPFGTGTDTQYF
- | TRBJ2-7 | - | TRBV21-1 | TGTGCCAGCAGCAAAGGCCTCCGGGACAGGGGGCGCGTCTACGAGCAGTACTTC | CASSKGLRDRGRVYEQYF
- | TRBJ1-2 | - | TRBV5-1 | TGCGCCAGCAGCCCGGGGGATCCGGGATATGGCTACACCTTC | CASSPGDPGYGYTF
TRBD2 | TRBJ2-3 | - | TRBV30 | TGTGCCTGGAGTTTCCAGCGGGGGGGCCAAGATACGCAGTATTTT | CAWSFQRGGQDTQYF
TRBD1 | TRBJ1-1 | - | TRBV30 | TGTGCCTGGAGTGCGGACAGGGAAGCTTTCTTT | CAWSADREAFF
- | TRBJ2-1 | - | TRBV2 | TGTGCCAGCAGTAGCGGCAATGAGCAGTTCTTC | CASSSGNEQFF
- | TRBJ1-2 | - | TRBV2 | TGTGCCAGCAGCCCATCCACAGGGACGGAGGGCTACACCTTC | CASSPSTGTEGYTF
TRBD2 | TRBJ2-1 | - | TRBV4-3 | TGCGCCAGCAGCCAAGATGGACCAGCGGGGGGTTCCTACAATGAGCAGTTCTTC | CASSQDGPAGGSYNEQFF
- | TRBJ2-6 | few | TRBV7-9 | TGTGCCAGCAGCTCGGAGATCTCTGGGGCCAACGTCCTGACTTTC | CASSSEISGANVLTF
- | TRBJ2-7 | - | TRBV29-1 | TGCAGCGTTGACGGGGGAAGCGAGCAGTACTTC | CSVDGGSEQYF
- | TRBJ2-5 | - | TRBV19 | TGTGCCAGTAGTCCCTATCCGAGAGGCCGAGAGACCCAGTACTTC | CASSPYPRGRETQYF
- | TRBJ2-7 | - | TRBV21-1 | TGTGCCAGCAGCAAAGTTTCGGAGGGACAGGGGTCTGAGAGTTACTTC | CASSKVSEGQGSESYF
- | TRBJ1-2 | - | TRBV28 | TGTGCCAGCAGACCCTCGGGGAAGTCTAACTATGGCTACACCTTC | CASRPSGKSNYGYTF
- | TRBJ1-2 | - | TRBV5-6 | TGTGCCAGCAGCTTGCGACCCACAGGGATTGGCTATGGCTACACCTTC | CASSLRPTGIGYGYTF
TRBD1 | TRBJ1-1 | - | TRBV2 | TGTGCCAGCAGGACAGGGATAGGTGAAGCTTTCTTT | CASRTGIGEAFF
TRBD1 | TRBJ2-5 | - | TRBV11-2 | TGTGCCAGCAGCTTAGGGACAGGGTGGGAGACCCAGTACTTC | CASSLGTGWETQYF
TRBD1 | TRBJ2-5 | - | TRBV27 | TGTGCCAGCAGTTACCAGGGGGCACAAGAGACCCAGTACTTC | CASSYQGAQETQYF
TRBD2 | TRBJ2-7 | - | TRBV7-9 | TGTGCCAGCAGCCCCCCTAGCGGTGCCTACCGGGAGCAGTACTTC | CASSPPSGAYREQYF
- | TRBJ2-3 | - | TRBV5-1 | TGCGCCAGCAGCCCGGACAGATCAGATACGCAGTATTTT | CASSPDRSDTQYF
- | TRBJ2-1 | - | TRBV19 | TGTGCCAGTAAGGAGGGGAGCTCCTACAATGAGCAGTTCTTC | CASKEGSSYNEQFF
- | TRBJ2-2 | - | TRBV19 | TGTGCCAGTACCCCTAGACTAACGAACACCGGGGAGCTGTTTTTT | CASTPRLTNTGELFF
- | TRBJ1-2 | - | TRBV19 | TGTGCCAGTAGTATACCCGGCACGGGCGGGTCCTATGGCTACACCTTC | CASSIPGTGGSYGYTF
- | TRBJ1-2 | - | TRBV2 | TGTGCCAGCATGGCACAGGGTAACTATGGCTACACCTTC | CASMAQGNYGYTF
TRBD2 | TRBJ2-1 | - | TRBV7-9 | TGTGCCAGCAGCTTAGGGGGACTAAGGATAAATGAGCAGTTCTTC | CASSLGGLRINEQFF
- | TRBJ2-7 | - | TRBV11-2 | TGTGCCAGCAGCTTTGGAGCAGGGTACTACGAGCAGTACTTC | CASSFGAGYYEQYF
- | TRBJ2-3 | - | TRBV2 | TGTGCCAGCAGTGAAGCGCTACTAGCAACCGATACGCAGTATTTT | CASSEALLATDTQYF
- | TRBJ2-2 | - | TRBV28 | TGTGCCAGCCCGACGGGGACTCTGAAAACCGGGGAGCTGTTTTTT | CASPTGTLKTGELFF
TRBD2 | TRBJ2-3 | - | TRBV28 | TGTGCCAGCAGGGGTGGGAGCGGGGACACAGATACGCAGTATTTT | CASRGGSGDTDTQYF
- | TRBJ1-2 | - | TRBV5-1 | TGCGCCAGCAGCTTGGACAGGGTAGAGGGCTACACCTTC | CASSLDRVEGYTF
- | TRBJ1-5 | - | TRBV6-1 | TGTGCCAGCAGGGCGGACAGCCTTCAGCCCCAGCATTTT | CASRADSLQPQHF
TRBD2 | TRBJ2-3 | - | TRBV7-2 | TGTGCCAGCAGCTTCAGCGGGGGGTACGGCACAGATACGCAGTATTTT | CASSFSGGYGTDTQYF
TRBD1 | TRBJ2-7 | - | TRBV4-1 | TGCGCCAGCAGCATCTCAGGGGGATCCTACGAGCAGTACTTC | CASSISGGSYEQYF
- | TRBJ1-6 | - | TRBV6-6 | TGTGCCAGCAGTTACTCTGCAGGGCCTTTGAATTCACCCCTCCACTTT | CASSYSAGPLNSPLHF
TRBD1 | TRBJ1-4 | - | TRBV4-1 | TGCGCCAGCAGCGCAGAACAGGGGGGTGCAACTAATGAAAAACTGTTTTTT | CASSAEQGGATNEKLFF
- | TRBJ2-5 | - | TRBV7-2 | TGTGCCAGCAGCTTTGGAGGGGGCCACCAAGAGACCCAGTACTTC | CASSFGGGHQETQYF